Listed below are T cell receptor beta chains from one sample, sequenced in a study of identical twins. TCRdb reprocessed the 5' RACE reads via MiXCR and lists one record per CDR3 protein. The repertoire holds over 200,000 distinct CDR3 sequences, with roughly 7.1% as singletons. This sample also appeared in a second study, on T cells expressing NK-cell markers.

The sample taken for sequencing was CD8+ T cells sorted from blood. The receptor set was obtained from a woman between 18 and 29 years old in good health. The CDR3 runs from the conserved cysteine through the conserved F or W. The order of the fields is clone size, V gene, J gene, D gene, CDR3 DNA, CDR3 protein. D genes are given only for firm matches. Only part of the rows carry a size: once, few, many, or a class if the clone is expanded.

abundance: NA; v_gene: TRBV12-3/TRBV12-4; j_gene: TRBJ2-1; d_gene: NA; CDR3nt: TGTGCCAGCAGTTTTCAGGTCCGGCCGTCCGACAATGAGCAGTTCTTC; CDR3aa: CASSFQVRPSDNEQFF
abundance: few; v_gene: TRBV4-1; j_gene: TRBJ2-1; d_gene: TRBD2; CDR3nt: TGCGCCAGCAGCCAAGGCCCTAGCGGGAGATATGAGCAGTTCTTC; CDR3aa: CASSQGPSGRYEQFF
abundance: few; v_gene: TRBV15; j_gene: TRBJ2-1; d_gene: NA; CDR3nt: TGTGCCACCAGCAGCGACCGTCTAGCGCCGGGGGACAATGAGCAGTTCTTC; CDR3aa: CATSSDRLAPGDNEQFF
abundance: many; v_gene: TRBV12-3/TRBV12-4; j_gene: TRBJ1-2; d_gene: NA; CDR3nt: TGTGCCAGCAGCCCCACGAGGGGCCAGGGCTACACCTTC; CDR3aa: CASSPTRGQGYTF
abundance: NA; v_gene: TRBV27; j_gene: TRBJ1-6; d_gene: NA; CDR3nt: TGTGCCAGCCGGGAGTCGGGACCTTATAATTCACCCCTCCACTTT; CDR3aa: CASRESGPYNSPLHF
abundance: NA; v_gene: TRBV7-9; j_gene: TRBJ2-7; d_gene: NA; CDR3nt: TGTGCCAGCAGCCCGCGGTTGGGCGCCCGAACCTACGAGCAGTACTTC; CDR3aa: CASSPRLGARTYEQYF
abundance: many; v_gene: TRBV20-1; j_gene: TRBJ2-1; d_gene: TRBD2; CDR3nt: TGCAGTGCTAGAGATAGAGAAGCGGGAGAGCAGTTCTTC; CDR3aa: CSARDREAGEQFF
abundance: NA; v_gene: TRBV27; j_gene: TRBJ2-3; d_gene: NA; CDR3nt: TGTGCCAGCAGTTCGGAGGAAGGGTTGGATACGCAGTATTTT; CDR3aa: CASSSEEGLDTQYF
abundance: NA; v_gene: TRBV10-3; j_gene: TRBJ1-1; d_gene: NA; CDR3nt: TGTGCCATCAGTGAGTCTCGGCAGATGAACACTGAAGCTTTCTTT; CDR3aa: CAISESRQMNTEAFF
abundance: NA; v_gene: TRBV6-5; j_gene: TRBJ2-3; d_gene: NA; CDR3nt: TGTGCCAGCAGTTATTCCAGGAGGGGAGGAGACACAGATACGCAGTATTTT; CDR3aa: CASSYSRRGGDTDTQYF
abundance: few; v_gene: TRBV27; j_gene: TRBJ1-1; d_gene: NA; CDR3nt: TGTGCCAGCAGTTTATACGCCGACAGTACTTTGAACACTGAAGCTTTCTTT; CDR3aa: CASSLYADSTLNTEAFF
abundance: few; v_gene: TRBV20-1; j_gene: TRBJ1-1; d_gene: NA; CDR3nt: TGCAGTGCTAGGACGTTGACTGAAGCTTTCTTT; CDR3aa: CSARTLTEAFF
abundance: NA; v_gene: TRBV7-9; j_gene: TRBJ2-4; d_gene: NA; CDR3nt: TGTGCCAGCAGCTTTAGTTTCAGGGAAATCAAAAACATTCAGTACTTC; CDR3aa: CASSFSFREIKNIQYF
abundance: NA; v_gene: TRBV20-1; j_gene: TRBJ2-1; d_gene: NA; CDR3nt: TGCAGTGCCCCCAATGAGCAGTTCTTC; CDR3aa: CSAPNEQFF
abundance: few; v_gene: TRBV5-8; j_gene: TRBJ1-1; d_gene: NA; CDR3nt: TGTGCCAGCAGCGGCCCAGGGTTCATGAACACTGAAGCTTTCTTT; CDR3aa: CASSGPGFMNTEAFF
abundance: many; v_gene: TRBV20-1; j_gene: TRBJ1-2; d_gene: NA; CDR3nt: TGCAGTGCTAACGACGGTTCTGACTATGGCTACACCTTC; CDR3aa: CSANDGSDYGYTF
abundance: NA; v_gene: TRBV2; j_gene: TRBJ1-5; d_gene: NA; CDR3nt: TGTGCCAGCTCTCTTGCGGGACTCCTTAGCAATCAGCCCCAGCATTTT; CDR3aa: CASSLAGLLSNQPQHF
abundance: many; v_gene: TRBV7-2; j_gene: TRBJ2-3; d_gene: NA; CDR3nt: TGTGCCAGCAGCACCACCTGGGCGGCCACAGATACGCAGTATTTT; CDR3aa: CASSTTWAATDTQYF
abundance: NA; v_gene: TRBV15; j_gene: TRBJ2-5; d_gene: NA; CDR3nt: TGTGCCACCAGCATTGTGAACGACGGGGCCAAAGAGACCCAGTACTTC; CDR3aa: CATSIVNDGAKETQYF
abundance: few; v_gene: TRBV19; j_gene: TRBJ2-7; d_gene: TRBD1; CDR3nt: TGTGCCAGTAGTCCGGGACAGGGGGCATTCGAGCAGTACTTC; CDR3aa: CASSPGQGAFEQYF
abundance: NA; v_gene: TRBV5-1; j_gene: TRBJ2-1; d_gene: TRBD2; CDR3nt: TGCGCCAGCAGCTCCGGGACTAGCGGGGGGGCAGACAATGAGCAGTTCTTC; CDR3aa: CASSSGTSGGADNEQFF
abundance: few; v_gene: TRBV6-1; j_gene: TRBJ1-2; d_gene: TRBD1; CDR3nt: TGTGCCAGCAGTCCCGGGACAGGGGGCCTATTTAACTATGGCTACACCTTC; CDR3aa: CASSPGTGGLFNYGYTF
abundance: many; v_gene: TRBV2; j_gene: TRBJ2-2; d_gene: NA; CDR3nt: TGTGCCACCCAGGGGTTAGCCGGGGAGCTGTTTTTT; CDR3aa: CATQGLAGELFF
abundance: NA; v_gene: TRBV5-8; j_gene: TRBJ2-2; d_gene: NA; CDR3nt: TGTGCCAGCAGCCAAACCACCGGGGAGCTGTTTTTT; CDR3aa: CASSQTTGELFF
abundance: NA; v_gene: TRBV9; j_gene: TRBJ2-1; d_gene: NA; CDR3nt: TGTGCCAGCAGCGTAGGGGCCAAGGGGACCTACAATGAGCAGTTCTTC; CDR3aa: CASSVGAKGTYNEQFF
abundance: few; v_gene: TRBV7-9; j_gene: TRBJ1-1; d_gene: NA; CDR3nt: TGTGCCAGCACCCTGGACACTGAAGCTTTCTTT; CDR3aa: CASTLDTEAFF
abundance: few; v_gene: TRBV11-2; j_gene: TRBJ2-1; d_gene: NA; CDR3nt: TGTGCCAGCAGCCCCGCGTACCCTAGCTCCTACAATGAGCAGTTCTTC; CDR3aa: CASSPAYPSSYNEQFF
abundance: many; v_gene: TRBV12-3/TRBV12-4; j_gene: TRBJ2-5; d_gene: NA; CDR3nt: TGTGCCAGCAGTTCCCTTGACAGGATGGAGACCCAGTACTTC; CDR3aa: CASSSLDRMETQYF
abundance: many; v_gene: TRBV12-3/TRBV12-4; j_gene: TRBJ1-6; d_gene: NA; CDR3nt: TGTGCCAGCAGTTTAGCGGGAAATAATTCACCCCTCCACTTT; CDR3aa: CASSLAGNNSPLHF
abundance: NA; v_gene: TRBV6-5; j_gene: TRBJ1-2; d_gene: NA; CDR3nt: TGTGCCAGCAGTTCACAGGGACGGTTTTATGGCTACACCTTC; CDR3aa: CASSSQGRFYGYTF
abundance: NA; v_gene: TRBV24-1; j_gene: TRBJ1-5; d_gene: NA; CDR3nt: TGTGCCACCAGTGATTTGACTCCTAGGGGCAATCAGCCCCAGCATTTT; CDR3aa: CATSDLTPRGNQPQHF
abundance: NA; v_gene: TRBV7-9; j_gene: TRBJ2-1; d_gene: NA; CDR3nt: TGTGCCAGCAGCTCCCCGCCGACGGGCTCCTACAATGAGCAGTTCTTC; CDR3aa: CASSSPPTGSYNEQFF
abundance: NA; v_gene: TRBV7-9; j_gene: TRBJ2-5; d_gene: NA; CDR3nt: TGTGCCAGCAGCTTAGGGTTTGACGGGGGCCAAGTAGAGACCCAGTACTTC; CDR3aa: CASSLGFDGGQVETQYF
abundance: many; v_gene: TRBV11-2; j_gene: TRBJ2-1; d_gene: NA; CDR3nt: TGTGCCAGCAGCTTACGACCGAATTTCAATGAGCAGTTCTTC; CDR3aa: CASSLRPNFNEQFF
abundance: few; v_gene: TRBV20-1; j_gene: TRBJ2-1; d_gene: NA; CDR3nt: TGCAGTGCTCGACCTTACGTCAATGAGCAGTTCTTC; CDR3aa: CSARPYVNEQFF
abundance: many; v_gene: TRBV2; j_gene: TRBJ1-2; d_gene: NA; CDR3nt: TGTGCCAGCAGTGGCGGACAGCTTTATGGCTACACCTTC; CDR3aa: CASSGGQLYGYTF
abundance: few; v_gene: TRBV2; j_gene: TRBJ2-5; d_gene: NA; CDR3nt: TGTGCCAGCACCGAATGGGGGGCCCAAGAGACCCAGTACTTC; CDR3aa: CASTEWGAQETQYF
abundance: many; v_gene: TRBV5-5; j_gene: TRBJ2-7; d_gene: NA; CDR3nt: TGTGCCAGCAGCCCGGAGGGGATCGCCTACGAGCAGTACTTC; CDR3aa: CASSPEGIAYEQYF
abundance: NA; v_gene: TRBV21-1; j_gene: TRBJ2-5; d_gene: NA; CDR3nt: TGTGCCAGCAGCCTAAGGGCAGGAGAGACCCAGTACTTC; CDR3aa: CASSLRAGETQYF
abundance: few; v_gene: TRBV7-9; j_gene: TRBJ2-7; d_gene: TRBD2; CDR3nt: TGTGCCAGCAGCTTAGCGATGCGGCTAGCGGAATACGAGCAGTACTTC; CDR3aa: CASSLAMRLAEYEQYF
abundance: many; v_gene: TRBV2; j_gene: TRBJ2-1; d_gene: NA; CDR3nt: TGTGCCAGCAAGCGGTTTACCTACAATGAGCAGTTCTTC; CDR3aa: CASKRFTYNEQFF
abundance: few; v_gene: TRBV6-4; j_gene: TRBJ2-3; d_gene: NA; CDR3nt: TGTGCCAGCAGTGACGGGGACAGCGGGGGAGATACGCAGTATTTT; CDR3aa: CASSDGDSGGDTQYF
abundance: many; v_gene: TRBV4-3; j_gene: TRBJ2-7; d_gene: TRBD2; CDR3nt: TGCGCCAGCAGCCAACAGGCTAGCGGGAGATACGAGCAGTACTTC; CDR3aa: CASSQQASGRYEQYF
abundance: many; v_gene: TRBV12-3/TRBV12-4; j_gene: TRBJ2-1; d_gene: TRBD2; CDR3nt: TGTGCCAGCAGTCTAGCGGGAGAACAGCAGTTCTTC; CDR3aa: CASSLAGEQQFF
abundance: NA; v_gene: TRBV20-1; j_gene: TRBJ2-2; d_gene: TRBD2; CDR3nt: TGCAGTGCTCGGACTAGAAACACCGGGGAGCTGTTTTTT; CDR3aa: CSARTRNTGELFF
abundance: few; v_gene: TRBV29-1; j_gene: TRBJ1-2; d_gene: TRBD1; CDR3nt: TGCAGCGTTGACGGAGGACAGGGATATGGCTACACCTTC; CDR3aa: CSVDGGQGYGYTF
abundance: few; v_gene: TRBV28; j_gene: TRBJ1-5; d_gene: NA; CDR3nt: TGTGCCAGCAGTTTACAGGGTATCAATCAGCCCCAGCATTTT; CDR3aa: CASSLQGINQPQHF
abundance: NA; v_gene: TRBV7-9; j_gene: TRBJ2-2; d_gene: NA; CDR3nt: TGTGCCAGCACCCCGATAATGAACACCGGGGAGCTGTTTTTT; CDR3aa: CASTPIMNTGELFF
abundance: NA; v_gene: TRBV12-3/TRBV12-4; j_gene: TRBJ2-7; d_gene: TRBD2; CDR3nt: TGTGCCAGCAGTCCCGGGACTAGCGGGGGGGCCTCCTACGAGCAGTACTTC; CDR3aa: CASSPGTSGGASYEQYF